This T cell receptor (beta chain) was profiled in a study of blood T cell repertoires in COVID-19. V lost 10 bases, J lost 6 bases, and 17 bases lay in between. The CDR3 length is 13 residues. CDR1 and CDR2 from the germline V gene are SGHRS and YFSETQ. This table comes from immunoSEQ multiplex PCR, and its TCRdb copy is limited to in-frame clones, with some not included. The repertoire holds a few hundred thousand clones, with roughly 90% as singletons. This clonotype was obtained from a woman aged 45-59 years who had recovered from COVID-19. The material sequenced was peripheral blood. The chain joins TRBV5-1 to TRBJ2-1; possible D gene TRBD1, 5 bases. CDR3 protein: CAGAASPSNEQFF. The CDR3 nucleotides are TGCGCCGGGGCGGCCTCGCCCAGCAATGAGCAGTTCTTC.